This passage covers 2 T cell receptor beta chains from one sample sequenced in a study of Graves' ophthalmopathy and Graves' hyperthyroidism (dated by TCRdb to the late 2010s). Sequenced using an Illumina HiSeq 2000. For repertoire sequencing, the TCR beta CDR3 regions were amplified from RNA transcripts. The first round of RT-PCR was done with HTBI primers and the Qiagen OneStep RT-PCR kit, and was followed by a second round of multiplex PCR, then size selection and purification. TCRdb redid the processing of the public reads, applying fastp at Q25 and MiXCR, and retained in-frame beta chains. CDR3 protein duplicates are merged, each entry listing the most common genes and DNA. The sample has approximately 700,000 distinct CDR3 sequences on record, 40% of them singletons. Together, the top ten hold about 40% of the sample. The sequenced sample was peripheral blood. Source of these receptors: an adult man with Graves' ophthalmopathy.

In its sample, this clonotype was seen many times. The chain uses TRBV2 and TRBJ1-3, with D unresolved. Trimming pared 6 bases from V and 0 bases from J, leaving 9 bases between. The germline CDR1 and CDR2 sequences are SNHLY and FYNNEI. This CDR3 contains 14 residues. CDR3 bases: TGTGCCAGCAGCCTCCGGAGCTCTGGAAACACCATATATTTT. Encoded protein: CASSLRSSGNTIYF. The entire variable domain, with the rest obtained from reference TRBV2 and TRBJ1-3, is as follows: EPEVTQTPSHQVTQMGQEVILRCVPISNHLYFYWYRQILGQKVEFLVSFYNNEISEKSEIFDDQFSVERPDGSNFTLKIRSTKLEDSAMYFCASSLRSSGNTIYFGEGSWLTVV.

This clonotype came up many times. The CDR3 nucleotides read TGTGCCAGCAGCTCGCCGGGAGGGAGGACTGAAGCTTTCTTT. Translation: CASSSPGGRTEAFF. The V and J genes are TRBV11-2 and TRBJ1-1, with no clear D. Trimming removed 4 bases from V and 5 bases from J, with 14 bases in between. Germline CDR1 and CDR2: SGHAT and FQNNGV. This CDR3 comprises 14 residues.